The subject of this entry is one TCR beta chain. Its antigen is as yet unknown. The sample originates from a study of CD8 T cells in ankylosing spondylitis. Findings of the study overall: Seemingly distinctive of ankylosing spondylitis blood was a TCR beta motif formed by eight highly homologous variants.

Each CDR3 protein is one row after TCRdb ran MiXCR on the 5' RACE reads. Of roughly 670,000 distinct CDR3 sequences detected, 19% appear once; the ten largest clones hold around 19%. J was trimmed by 4 bases and V by 4 bases; bases with no gene match: 9. The length of the CDR3 is 15 residues. The germline gives CDR1 SGHTA, CDR2 FQGNSA. The genes are TRBV7-2 and TRBJ1-2; 7 nucleotides align to TRBD1. The receptor comes from a male donor with ankylosing spondylitis. What was sequenced was blood, either unsorted or a sorted T cell fraction (not recorded which). CDR3 residues: CASSSAQGVTYGYTF. The DNA of the CDR3 is TGTGCCAGCAGCTCAGCCCAGGGGGTTACCTATGGCTACACCTTC.